The T cell receptor (beta chain) described here comes from a study of lymphopenia after photon versus proton radiotherapy. Study-level findings and limits: Larger post-nadir TCR diversity loss correlated inversely with survival in deceased patients. After lymphocyte nadir, photon-treated repertoires showed oligoclonal expansion, especially CD8+ Temra. Proton therapy kept repertoires fairly stable, unlike photons, which gained effector/memory cells.

CDR3 size: 14 residues. V gave up 1 base and J gave up 5 bases, with 11 bases separating them. The germline gives CDR1 SGHDN, CDR2 FVKESK. Points on this clone: Its target is unknown.

Assay: immunoSEQ multiplex PCR; the TCRdb copy retains only in-frame clones and omits some. The profile shows tens of thousands of clones, roughly 80% of them singletons. The chain couples TRBV14 to TRBJ1-1, with D possibly TRBD1 on 5 matching bases. This TCR was sampled from a man aged 55-75 years with pancreatic cancer. Material: peripheral blood, obtained from a patient treated with proton-based radiotherapy. In nucleotides, the CDR3 is TGTGCCAGCAGCCAAGTTTACGGGGGAACTGAAGCTTTCTTT. As protein: CASSQVYGGTEAFF.